The clone carrying this T cell receptor beta chain was seen a handful of times. No antigen is known for it. This sample was included in a study of T cells in Graves' hyperthyroidism and ophthalmopathy. Looking at the study overall: Peripheral blood draws took place at initial diagnosis, ahead of any treatment.

Overall study results and limits: Ophthalmopathy was predicted by the model a median of around 5.9 months ahead of onset. Most expanded thyroid clonotypes above 0.001 also appeared in blood.

Clinicians diagnosed patients from clinical symptoms, serum thyroxine and TRAb, thyroid ultrasound and orbital computed tomography. Amplified TCR beta CDR3 regions derived from RNA transcripts. The HTBI primer set drove a first-round RT-PCR of the TCR CDR3. Using its own MiXCR run on the multiplex PCR reads, TCRdb lists one record per CDR3 protein. The sample lists about 600,000 distinct CDR3 sequences; 12% to 15% were seen once. Sequenced: blood. The sequence derives from a woman aged 18-29 years with Graves' ophthalmopathy.

Here the CDR3 DNA reads TGTGCCAGTAGTGGATGGGAGGAGTTCCGCGAGCAGTACTTC. Protein sequence: CASSGWEEFREQYF. The chain uses TRBV19 and TRBJ2-7; perhaps TRBD2 as D (6 bases). Per germline, CDR1 LNHDA and CDR2 SQIVND (reference sequence). CDR3 size: 14 residues. The V end lost 5 bases, the J end lost 6 bases, and 17 bases lay between the germline ends.